The entry below describes one T cell receptor (beta chain). In the original processing: The authors estimated nucleated cell counts from reference gene primer amplification. Sequencing used immunoSEQ multiplex PCR; TCRdb keeps in-frame clones, though not all of them. V, J and clone size were drawn from that table, and D and trimming were deduced from the DNA. This sample carries approximately 130,000 clones, roughly nine tenths of them seen once, and the ten largest clones take approximately 28%. The sample originates from a study of blood T cell repertoires in COVID-19. Sequencing was performed on peripheral blood. The clonotype was recovered from a man between 65 and 80 years old with active or convalescent COVID-19.

The CDR3 nucleotides are TGTGCCAGCAGCTCCGGGACAGGGGCCTACGAGCAGTACTTC. This codes for CASSSGTGAYEQYF. V and J are TRBV11-1 and TRBJ2-7; 10 nucleotides match TRBD1. J lost 2 bases, V lost 4 bases, and 2 bases had no gene match. Germline CDR1 and CDR2: SGHAT and FQDESV (reference sequence). This CDR3 is 14 amino acids long.